The source of this T cell receptor beta chain is a study of cytomegalovirus exposure and HLA in healthy donors. The count of this clone is one. Germline CDR1 and CDR2: MDHEN and SYDVKM. V lost 1 base and J lost 2, with 5 bases in between. CDR3 size: 14 residues. Primers included in the PCR were 60 Vbeta and 13 Jbeta primers. Sequencing was performed with immunoSEQ multiplex PCR; in TCRdb, only in-frame clones are kept and a portion is missing. The table has more than 120,000 clones, 70% to 80% seen once; the top ten hold roughly 6.2%. The receptor was derived from a woman aged 40-49 years in good health and CMV-seropositive. Input material: PBMCs. The chain recombines TRBV28 with TRBJ2-2; no clear D. Here the CDR3 DNA reads TGTGCCAGCAGTTTATTGCGAAACACCGGGGAGCTGTTTTTT. Protein: CASSLLRNTGELFF.